Sequencing of this T cell receptor beta chain was carried out in a study of CD8 T cells in ankylosing spondylitis. Study results and caveats: Seemingly characteristic of ankylosing spondylitis blood was a TCR beta motif consisting of several highly homologous variants.

Libraries of TCR beta came from quantitative 5'-RACE with molecular barcodes. One entry per CDR3 protein results from TCRdb running MiXCR on the 5' RACE reads. Among 200,000 to 300,000 distinct CDR3 sequences, around 7.8% were seen once, and the ten largest hold about 6.8%. In its sample, this clonotype was seen many times. Antigen specificity is unknown. V was shortened by 5 bases and J by 4 bases, with 17 bases between the two germline ends. Germline CDR1 reads SGHTA; CDR2 reads FQGTGA. CDR3 length equals 15 residues. The chain combines TRBV7-3 with TRBJ1-1; D is perhaps TRBD1 (6 bases). Sequences were obtained from blood, either unsorted or a sorted T cell fraction (not recorded which). The clonotype originates from a male donor with ankylosing spondylitis or in good health (not recorded which). The CDR3: CASSPQGGGATEAFF. The CDR3 DNA follows: TGTGCCAGCAGCCCACAAGGGGGTGGTGCCACTGAAGCTTTCTTT. The full variable domain, with the rest looked up from reference TRBV7-3 and TRBJ1-1, is GAGVSQTPSNKVTEKGKYVELRCDPISGHTALYWYRQSLGQGPEFLIYFQGTGAADDSGLPNDRFFAVRPEGSVSTLKIQRTERGDSAVYLCASSPQGGGATEAFFGQGTRLTVV.